The present entry profiles one TCR beta chain with its context. Seattle participants joined during active infection and were tracked over time. Germline V CDR1 and CDR2: MDHEN, SYDVKM. V trimming: 10 bases; J trimming: 4 bases; junction bases outside the gene matches: 9. CDR3 length: 14 residues. Source study methods: Reference gene primer amplification gave nucleated cell count estimates. Assay: immunoSEQ multiplex PCR; the TCRdb copy retains only in-frame clones and omits some. V and J calls and clone size are given by that table; D and trimming were obtained from the DNA. Of approximately 300,000 clones in the sample, 75% to 95% were seen once. This sample was included in a study of blood T cell repertoires in COVID-19. About the study: Sources were T cells, B-cell-depleted T cells, or PBMCs; the material itself was cDNA or gDNA.

What was sequenced was peripheral blood. The J gene is TRBJ1-2, the V gene TRBV28, with 10 bases lining up with TRBD1. The sequence derives from a woman younger than 45 with COVID-19, enrolled during active disease. CDR3 loop: CAIRDRGPSYGYTF. The CDR3 DNA reads as TGTGCCATACGCGACAGGGGGCCTAGCTATGGCTACACCTTC.